These 21 T cell receptor beta chains originate from one sample sequenced in a study of tumor and adjacent non-tumor tissue in lung cancer. A modified ARM-PCR protocol with three rounds of nested PCR amplified TCRbeta. Each CDR3 protein gets one entry after TCRdb re-called the multiplex PCR reads with MiXCR. The table lists about 110,000 distinct CDR3 sequences, about 87% of them singletons. No cell sorting was done before RNA was extracted from the tissue. The material sequenced was lung tumor tissue. The receptor source for this set is a man between 65 and 79 years old with non-small cell lung cancer.

Regarding this clonotype: Relative to the germline gene, one junction end is altered; a read error may explain this. The CDR3: CASILASSGTGRETQYF. CDR3 DNA: TGTGCCAGCATCTTAGCGTCGAGCGGAACTGGGAGGGAGACCCAGTACTTC. The chain is built from TRBV7-8 and TRBJ2-5; D is perhaps TRBD2 (6 bases). This CDR3 is 17 amino acids long. Germline CDR1 reads SGHVS; CDR2 reads FQNEAQ.

Concerning this clonotype: One end of the junction does not line up with germline, which may come from a read error. The V call is TRBV11-2, the J call TRBJ1-4, with no clear D. This CDR3 has 13 residues. Germline V lookup: CDR1 SGHAT, CDR2 FQNNGV. The CDR3 bases are TGCGCCAGCAGCTTTGTCATAGGAGGAAAACTGTTTTTT. Its translation: CASSFVIGGKLFF.

The chain links TRBV5-6 to TRBJ2-7; D tentatively reads TRBD1 or TRBD2 (5 bases each). The CDR3 consists of 16 residues. Germline V gene sequence: CDR1 SGHDT, CDR2 YYEEEE. Between the trimmed V and J ends, which lost 9 bases and 0 bases, there was a span of 22 bases. Written as DNA, the CDR3 is TGTGCCATCAGTTCCGCCCCGGGACGGTGCTCCTACGAGCAGTACTTC. Protein sequence: CAISSAPGRCSYEQYF.

The table lists this clonotype with a count of one. Since the CDR3 does not end with the conserved phenylalanine or tryptophan, this likely comes from a read error. The DNA is left out, because the CDR3 cannot be placed on it with certainty; the CDR3 is given as TCRdb lists it. The chain is built from TRBV12-3 or TRBV12-4 and TRBJ2-3. The CDR3 is 11 residues long, counting both termini. The CDR3 is CTSSIKDTQCY.

The chain uses TRBV10-3 and TRBJ1-6; perhaps TRBD1 as D (6 bases). The CDR3 runs to 17 residues. The V end was cut by 3 bases, the J end by 7 bases, with 19 bases between. CDR1 and CDR2 from the germline V gene are ENHRY and SYGVKD. In DNA, the CDR3 is TGTGCCATCAGTGACTGGGCAGGGGATGGCGAAAATTCACCCCTCCACTTT. Its protein is CAISDWAGDGENSPLHF.

V and J are TRBV19 and TRBJ2-4; perhaps TRBD2 as D (6 bases). Trimming left V 3 bases short and J 5 bases short, with 14 bases between. The CDR3 length is 15 residues. Germline-derived CDR1 and CDR2 are LNHDA and SQIVND (reference sequence). The CDR3 DNA follows: TGTGCCAGTAGTATTGCGGGACGGCACCAAAACATTCAGTACTTC. Translating gives CASSIAGRHQNIQYF.

The rearrangement joins TRBV19 to TRBJ2-2; a possible D gene is TRBD1 (6 bases). V was pared by 9 bases and J by 12 bases, with 23 bases between. Germline V gives CDR1 LNHDA, CDR2 SQIVND (reference sequence). The CDR3 totals 14 residues. For the CDR3, the DNA is TGTGCCAGACAGAAAACCACAGGGCTCAGGAAGCTGTTTTTT. Protein sequence: CARQKTTGLRKLFF.

This clonotype was picked up one time. In this CDR3 the conserved last residue, phenylalanine or tryptophan, is missing, so a read error is likely. J is TRBJ1-2 and V is TRBV29-1; D gene ambiguous. Germline V gene sequence: CDR1 SQVTM, CDR2 ANQGSEA. There are 13 residues in the CDR3. Trimming shortened V by 8 bases and J by 2 bases, and 15 bases separated the two germline ends. CDR3 in DNA: TGCAGCACATTCGGTAGGGTGAACTATGGCTACACCTTA. Translation: CSTFGRVNYGYTL.

Worth noting for this clonotype: Germline is not matched at one junction end, which may reflect a read error. The chain is built from TRBV29-1 and TRBJ2-7; tentatively, D is TRBD1 or TRBD2 (5 bases each). This CDR3 is built from 12 residues. The germline V gene has CDR1 SQVTM and CDR2 ANQGSEA. DNA for the CDR3: TGTAGCGCCTGGGGGACGAACTCCGAGCAGTATTTC. It yields the protein CSAWGTNSEQYF.

In the case of this clonotype: The germline gene is not matched at one end of the junction; a read error may be the cause. The V call is TRBV10-3, the J call TRBJ1-6; tentatively, D is TRBD1 (5 bases). From germline, CDR1 is ENHRY and CDR2 SYGVKD. This CDR3 has 14 amino acids. Here the CDR3 DNA reads TGTGCCACCCAGGAGGGTAGGGGCAATTCACCCCTTCACTTT. Translation gives CATQEGRGNSPLHF.

J is TRBJ2-2 and V is TRBV29-1; the match to TRBD2 covers 13 bases. CDR3 length: 19 residues. Trimming took 3 bases from V and 8 from J; bases not matched to a gene: 18. The germline V gene has CDR1 SQVTM and CDR2 ANQGSEA. This CDR3 reads CSVERLLAGGPVSTGELFF. The CDR3 DNA follows: TGCAGCGTTGAGAGATTACTAGCGGGAGGGCCCGTAAGCACTGGGGAGCTGTTTTTT.

The gene calls are TRBV29-1 and TRBJ1-4; possible D gene TRBD1, 5 bases. This CDR3 spans 13 amino acids. From germline, CDR1 is SQVTM and CDR2 ANQGSEA. The germline V and J ends were trimmed by 0 bases and 13 bases, with 15 bases remaining between them. The CDR3 protein is CSVEDPKTDGLFF. CDR3 nucleotides: TGCAGCGTTGAAGATCCCAAGACAGATGGACTGTTTTTT.

A note on this clonotype: Germline is not matched at one junction end, which may reflect a read error. The J gene is TRBJ1-4, the V gene TRBV12-3 or TRBV12-4, with D perhaps TRBD1 (5 bases). The CDR3 extends over 15 amino acids. The CDR3 sequence is CASTPQQGLNEKLSF. The CDR3 DNA follows: TGTGCCAGCACTCCCCAGCAGGGCCTTAACGAAAAACTGTCTTTT.

Details on this clonotype: A read error is likely, as this CDR3 ends without the conserved phenylalanine or tryptophan. The chain combines TRBV29-1 with TRBJ2-3, with D possibly being TRBD2 (5 bases). V was trimmed by 6 bases and J by 0 bases, leaving 19 bases between them. CDR3 length equals 16 residues. Per the germline V gene, CDR1 is SQVTM and CDR2 is ANQGSEA. CDR3 loop: CSVHLRRRGSTDTQYI. The CDR3 DNA reads TGCAGCGTCCATCTGCGGCGTCGCGGGAGCACAGATACGCAGTATATT.

As regards this clonotype: A much larger clone is a single base away; this may be a read error. This sequence joins TRBV13 and TRBJ2-5, with TRBD2 identical over 14 bases. The CDR3 loop spans 18 amino acids. Germline loops: CDR1 PRHDT, CDR2 FYEKMQ (reference sequence). Here the CDR3 reads CANSEYRLAGGPKETQYF. The CDR3 bases are TGTGCCAACAGCGAATACAGACTAGCGGGGGGGCCGAAAGAGACCCAGTACTTC.

Comment on this clonotype: At one end, the junction sequence differs from germline, possibly due to a read error. This chain links TRBV10-3 with TRBJ1-1; 7 nucleotides align to TRBD1. The CDR3 consists of 15 residues. The germline V gene encodes CDR1 ENHRY and CDR2 SYGVKD. The CDR3 DNA follows: TGTGCCCTCAGTGCAAAGACAGGGAGTGACGCTGAAGCTTTCTTT. Translating it yields CALSAKTGSDAEAFF.

In the case of this clonotype: A clone one base away is much larger, so this may be a read error. The J gene is TRBJ2-3, the V gene TRBV5-1; D unclear. This CDR3 comprises 14 residues. Trimming pared 4 bases from V and 4 bases from J, leaving 13 bases between. From germline, CDR1 is SGHRS and CDR2 YFSETQ. In DNA form, the CDR3 reads TGCGCCAGCAGCCCATACAGTGGCGCAGATACGCAGTATTTT. Its protein product is CASSPYSGADTQYF.

Details on this clonotype: The junction departs from the called germline gene at one end, perhaps through a read error. The chain recombines TRBV18 with TRBJ2-5, with D hard to call. The CDR3 runs to 14 residues. Looked up from germline, CDR1 is KGHSH and CDR2 is LQKENI. CDR3: CASSPEISQETHYF. In DNA, the CDR3 is TGTGCCAGCTCGCCGGAGATATCCCAAGAGACCCATTACTTC.

Turning to this clonotype: Mismatch with germline at one junction end may stem from a read error. This rearrangement joins TRBV12-3 or TRBV12-4 to TRBJ2-3, with 8 bases fitting TRBD1. This CDR3 is built from 14 residues. The CDR3 spells CASSYRQGTDRQYF. The DNA of the CDR3 is TGTGCCAGTAGCTACAGACAGGGGACAGATAGGCAGTATTTT.

This clonotype was recorded only once. V usage is TRBV20-1 and J usage is TRBJ2-7; 10 bases align to TRBD1. CDR3 size: 14 residues. Per germline, CDR1 DFQATT and CDR2 SNEGSKA (reference sequence). The trim removed 6 bases at V and 13 bases at J, leaving 18 bases unmatched. The CDR3: CSAQGQGSSYDHYF. The DNA of the CDR3 is TGCAGTGCCCAGGGACAGGGGAGCTCCTACGACCATTACTTC.

Details on this clonotype: No conserved phenylalanine or tryptophan is present at the end of the CDR3, so a read error is the likely explanation. This chain connects TRBV4-3 to TRBJ2-1; 8 bases line up with TRBD2. Looked up from germline, CDR1 is LGHNA and CDR2 is YSLEER. The CDR3 spans 17 residues. The CDR3 DNA sequence: TGCGACAGCAGCCAAGACACAGCGGGAGCTGAATACAATGAGCAGTTCTTA. Its translation is CDSSQDTAGAEYNEQFL.